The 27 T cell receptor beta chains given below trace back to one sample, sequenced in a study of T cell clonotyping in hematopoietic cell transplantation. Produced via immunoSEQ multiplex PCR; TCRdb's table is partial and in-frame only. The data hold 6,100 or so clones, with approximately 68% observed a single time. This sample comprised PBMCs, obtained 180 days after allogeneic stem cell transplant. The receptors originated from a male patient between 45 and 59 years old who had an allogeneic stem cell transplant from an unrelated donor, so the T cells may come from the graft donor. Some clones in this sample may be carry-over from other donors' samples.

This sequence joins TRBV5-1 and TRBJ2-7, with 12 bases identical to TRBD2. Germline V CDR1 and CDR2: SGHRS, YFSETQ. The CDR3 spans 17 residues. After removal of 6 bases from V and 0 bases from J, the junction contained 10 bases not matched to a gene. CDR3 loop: CASIPGPTSGSSYEQYF. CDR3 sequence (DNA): TGCGCCAGCATCCCTGGCCCGACTAGCGGGAGCTCCTACGAGCAGTACTTC.

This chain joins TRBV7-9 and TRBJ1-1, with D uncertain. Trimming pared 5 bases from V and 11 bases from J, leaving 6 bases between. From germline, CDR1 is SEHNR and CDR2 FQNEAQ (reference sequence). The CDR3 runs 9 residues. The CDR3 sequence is CASSLWAFF. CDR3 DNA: TGTGCCAGCAGCCTCTGGGCTTTCTTT.

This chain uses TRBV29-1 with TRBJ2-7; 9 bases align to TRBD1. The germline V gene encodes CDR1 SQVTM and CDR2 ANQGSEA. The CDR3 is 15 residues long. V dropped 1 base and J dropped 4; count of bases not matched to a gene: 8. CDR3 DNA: TGCAGCGTTGAAGTGCTATACAGGGGGCTTTACGAGCAGTACTTC. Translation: CSVEVLYRGLYEQYF.

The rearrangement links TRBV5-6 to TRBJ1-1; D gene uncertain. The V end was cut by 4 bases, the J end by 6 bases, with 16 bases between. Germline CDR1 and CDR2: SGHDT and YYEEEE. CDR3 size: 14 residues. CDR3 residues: CASSPTGPKPEAFF. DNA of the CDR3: TGTGCCAGCAGCCCTACCGGACCTAAACCTGAAGCTTTCTTT. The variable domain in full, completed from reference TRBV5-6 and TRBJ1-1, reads DAGVTQSPTHLIKTRGQQVTLRCSPKSGHDTVSWYQQALGQGPQFIFQYYEEEERQRGNFPDRFSGHQFPNYSSELNVNALLLGDSALYLCASSPTGPKPEAFFGQGTRLTVV.

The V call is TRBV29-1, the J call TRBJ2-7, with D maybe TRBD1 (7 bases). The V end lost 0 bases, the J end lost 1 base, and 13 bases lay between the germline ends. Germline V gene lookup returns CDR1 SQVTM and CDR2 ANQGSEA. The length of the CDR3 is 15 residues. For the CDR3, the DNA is TGCAGCGTTGAAGAGGCGGGACAGAGATCCTACGAGCAGTACTTC. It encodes CSVEEAGQRSYEQYF.

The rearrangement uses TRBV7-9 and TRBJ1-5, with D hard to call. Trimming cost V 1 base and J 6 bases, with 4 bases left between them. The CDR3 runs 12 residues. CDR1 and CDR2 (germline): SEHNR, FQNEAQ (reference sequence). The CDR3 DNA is TGTGCCAGCAGCTTAGGGGTTCAGCCCCAGCATTTT. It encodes CASSLGVQPQHF.

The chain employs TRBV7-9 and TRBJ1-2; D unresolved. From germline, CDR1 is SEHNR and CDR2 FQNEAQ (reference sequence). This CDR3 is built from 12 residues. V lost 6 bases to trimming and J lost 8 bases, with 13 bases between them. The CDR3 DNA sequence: TGTGCCAGCAGTTCCACCATTGAGGGCTACACCTTC. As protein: CASSSTIEGYTF.

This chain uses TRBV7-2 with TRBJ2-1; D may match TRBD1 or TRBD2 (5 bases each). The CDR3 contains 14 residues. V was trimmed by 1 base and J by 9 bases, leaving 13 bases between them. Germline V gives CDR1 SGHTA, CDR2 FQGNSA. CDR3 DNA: TGTGCCAGCAGCTTAGTGGTGGGGACGGCTGAGCAGTTCTTC. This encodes CASSLVVGTAEQFF.

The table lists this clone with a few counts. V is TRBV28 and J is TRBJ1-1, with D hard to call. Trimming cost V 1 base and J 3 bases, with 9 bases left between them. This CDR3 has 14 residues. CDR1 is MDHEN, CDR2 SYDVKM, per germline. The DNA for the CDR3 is TGTGCCAGCAGTTTATCCACCGGGGACACTGAAGCTTTCTTT. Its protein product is CASSLSTGDTEAFF.

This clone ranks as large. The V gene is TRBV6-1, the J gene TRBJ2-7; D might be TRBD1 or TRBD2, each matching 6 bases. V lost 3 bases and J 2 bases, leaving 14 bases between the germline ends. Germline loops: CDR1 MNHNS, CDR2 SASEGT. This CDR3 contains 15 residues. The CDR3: CASSDMWGAAYEQYF. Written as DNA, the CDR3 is TGTGCCAGCAGTGACATGTGGGGGGCAGCCTACGAGCAGTACTTC.

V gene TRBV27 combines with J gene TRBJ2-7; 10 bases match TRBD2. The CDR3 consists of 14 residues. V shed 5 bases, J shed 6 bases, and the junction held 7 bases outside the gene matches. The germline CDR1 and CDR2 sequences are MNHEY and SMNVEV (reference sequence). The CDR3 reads CASSSGRAGFEQYF. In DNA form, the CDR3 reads TGTGCCAGCAGTAGCGGGAGGGCCGGTTTCGAGCAGTACTTC.

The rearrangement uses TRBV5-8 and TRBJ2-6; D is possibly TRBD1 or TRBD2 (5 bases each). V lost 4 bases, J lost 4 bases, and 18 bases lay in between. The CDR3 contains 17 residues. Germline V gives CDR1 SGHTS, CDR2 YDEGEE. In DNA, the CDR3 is TGTGCCAGCAGCGCGTATCAGGGAGATATAGGGGCCAACGTCCTGACTTTC. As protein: CASSAYQGDIGANVLTF.

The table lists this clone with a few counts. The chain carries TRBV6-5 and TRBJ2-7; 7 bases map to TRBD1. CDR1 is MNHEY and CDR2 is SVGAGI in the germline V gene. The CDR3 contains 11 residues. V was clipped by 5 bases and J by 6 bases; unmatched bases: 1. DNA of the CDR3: TGTGCCAGCAGTCCAGGGGGCGAGCAGTACTTC. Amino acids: CASSPGGEQYF.

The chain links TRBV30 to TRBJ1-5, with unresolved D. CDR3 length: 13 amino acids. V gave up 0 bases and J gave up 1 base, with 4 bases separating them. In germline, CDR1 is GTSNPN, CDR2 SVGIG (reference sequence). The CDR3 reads CAWSVDSNQPQHF. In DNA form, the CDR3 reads TGTGCCTGGAGTGTAGACAGCAATCAGCCCCAGCATTTT.

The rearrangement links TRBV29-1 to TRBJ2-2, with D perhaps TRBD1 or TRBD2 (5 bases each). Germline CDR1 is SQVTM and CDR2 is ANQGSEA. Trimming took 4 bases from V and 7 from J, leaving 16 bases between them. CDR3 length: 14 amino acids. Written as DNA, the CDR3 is TGCAGCGTTGTGGGACCCGATTTGGGCGGGGAGCTGTTTTTT. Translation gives CSVVGPDLGGELFF.

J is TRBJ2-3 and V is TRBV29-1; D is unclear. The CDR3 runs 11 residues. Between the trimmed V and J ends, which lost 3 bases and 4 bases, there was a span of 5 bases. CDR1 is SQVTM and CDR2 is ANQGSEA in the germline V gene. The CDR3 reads CSVDRADTQYF. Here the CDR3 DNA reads TGCAGCGTTGACCGGGCAGATACGCAGTATTTT.

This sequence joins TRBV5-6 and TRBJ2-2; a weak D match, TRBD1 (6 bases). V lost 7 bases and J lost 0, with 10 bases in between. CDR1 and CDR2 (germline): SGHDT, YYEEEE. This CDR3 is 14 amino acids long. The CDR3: CASEGQSNTGELFF. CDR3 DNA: TGTGCCAGCGAGGGACAATCGAACACCGGGGAGCTGTTTTTT.

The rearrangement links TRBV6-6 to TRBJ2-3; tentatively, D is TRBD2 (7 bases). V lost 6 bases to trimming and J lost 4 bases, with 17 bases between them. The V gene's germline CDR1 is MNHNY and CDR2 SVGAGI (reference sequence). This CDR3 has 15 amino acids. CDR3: CASSNRGAVPDTQYF. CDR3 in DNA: TGTGCCAGCAGCAACCGGGGGGCGGTGCCAGATACGCAGTATTTT.

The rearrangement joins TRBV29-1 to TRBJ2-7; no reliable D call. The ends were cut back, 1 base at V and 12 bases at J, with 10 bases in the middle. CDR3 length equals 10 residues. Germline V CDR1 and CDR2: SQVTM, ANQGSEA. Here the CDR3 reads CSVEGPPRYF. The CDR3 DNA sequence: TGCAGCGTTGAAGGGCCCCCGCGGTACTTC.

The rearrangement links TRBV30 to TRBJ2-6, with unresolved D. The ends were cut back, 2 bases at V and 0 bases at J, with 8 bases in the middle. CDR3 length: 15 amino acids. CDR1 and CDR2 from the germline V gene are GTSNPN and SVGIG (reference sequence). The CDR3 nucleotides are TGTGCCTGGAGTAACCCTGGCTCTGGGGCCAACGTCCTGACTTTC. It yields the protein CAWSNPGSGANVLTF.

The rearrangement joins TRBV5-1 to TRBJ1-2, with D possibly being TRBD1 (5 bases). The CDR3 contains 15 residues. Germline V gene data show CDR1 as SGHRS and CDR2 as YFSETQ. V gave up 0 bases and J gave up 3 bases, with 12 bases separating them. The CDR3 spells CASSLVQGEDYGYTF. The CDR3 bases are TGCGCCAGCAGCTTGGTCCAGGGTGAGGACTATGGCTACACCTTC.

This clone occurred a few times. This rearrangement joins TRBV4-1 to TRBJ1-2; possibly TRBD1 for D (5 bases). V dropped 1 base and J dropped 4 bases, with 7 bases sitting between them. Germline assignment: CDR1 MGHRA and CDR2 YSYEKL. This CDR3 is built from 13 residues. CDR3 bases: TGCGCCAGCAGCCAAGGAGACAGCTATGGCTACACCTTC. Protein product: CASSQGDSYGYTF.

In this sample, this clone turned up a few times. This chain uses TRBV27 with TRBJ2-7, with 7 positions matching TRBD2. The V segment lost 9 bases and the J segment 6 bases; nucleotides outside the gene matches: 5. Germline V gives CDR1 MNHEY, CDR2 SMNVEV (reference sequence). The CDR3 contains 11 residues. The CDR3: CASRWGGEQYF. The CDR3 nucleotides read TGTGCCAGTCGTTGGGGGGGCGAGCAGTACTTC.

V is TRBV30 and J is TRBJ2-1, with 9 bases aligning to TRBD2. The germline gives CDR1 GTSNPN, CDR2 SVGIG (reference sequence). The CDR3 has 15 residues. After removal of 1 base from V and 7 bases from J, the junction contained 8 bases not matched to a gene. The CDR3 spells CAWSGRGRATNEQFF. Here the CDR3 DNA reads TGTGCCTGGAGTGGTCGCGGGAGGGCCACAAATGAGCAGTTCTTC. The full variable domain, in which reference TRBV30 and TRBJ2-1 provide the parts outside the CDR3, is SQTIHQWPATLVQPVGSPLSLECTVEGTSNPNLYWYRQAAGRGLQLLFYSVGIGQISSEVPQNLSASRPQDRQFILSSKKLLLSDSGFYLCAWSGRGRATNEQFFGPGTRLTVL.

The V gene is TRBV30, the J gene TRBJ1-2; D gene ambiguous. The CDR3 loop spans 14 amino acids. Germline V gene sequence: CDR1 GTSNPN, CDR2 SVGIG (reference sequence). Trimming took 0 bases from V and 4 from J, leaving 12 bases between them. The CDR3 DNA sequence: TGTGCCTGGAGTGTAGGGCAGGCGTCCTATGGCTACACCTTC. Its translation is CAWSVGQASYGYTF.

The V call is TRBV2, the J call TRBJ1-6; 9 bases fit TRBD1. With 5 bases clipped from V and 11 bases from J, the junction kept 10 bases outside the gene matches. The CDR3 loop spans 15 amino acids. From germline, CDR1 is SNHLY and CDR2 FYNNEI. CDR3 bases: TGTGCCAGCAGTAAGACAGGGGGAAGTGAGGCACCCCTCCACTTT. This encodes CASSKTGGSEAPLHF.

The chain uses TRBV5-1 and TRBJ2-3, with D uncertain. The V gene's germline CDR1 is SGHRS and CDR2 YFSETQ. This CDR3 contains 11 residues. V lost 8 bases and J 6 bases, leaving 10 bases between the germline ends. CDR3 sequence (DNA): TGCGCCAGTAGAGGTCGGGATACGCAGTATTTT. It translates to CASRGRDTQYF.